These 14 T cell receptor beta chains originate from one sample sequenced in a study of Graves' ophthalmopathy and Graves' hyperthyroidism. Scientists amplified the TCR beta CDR3 regions from RNA transcripts. First-round RT-PCR relied on HTBI primers, and a second-round multiplex PCR came next. TCRdb fed the multiplex PCR reads into MiXCR, producing one record per CDR3 protein. The table lists some 520,000 distinct CDR3 sequences, around 15% of them singletons. Sequencing used blood. The receptors were sampled from a woman aged 25-40 years with Graves' ophthalmopathy.

This clonotype was observed many times. This chain connects TRBV11-2 to TRBJ2-5; 9 nucleotides align to TRBD2. The CDR3 sequence is 16 residues long. Looked up from germline, CDR1 is SGHAT and CDR2 is FQNNGV. The V segment lost 1 base and the J segment 0 bases; nucleotides outside the gene matches: 3. The CDR3 DNA is TGTGCCAGCAGCTTAGCCGGGACTAGCTACCAAGAGACCCAGTACTTC. Protein product: CASSLAGTSYQETQYF.

The genes are TRBV30 and TRBJ1-2; possibly TRBD1 for D (6 bases). CDR3 size: 16 residues. V gave up 0 bases and J gave up 4 bases, with 18 bases separating them. Germline values: CDR1 GTSNPN, CDR2 SVGIG (reference sequence). Written as DNA, the CDR3 is TGTGCCTGGAGTGTACCGGGGGCCCGATCCCTCTATGGCTACACCTTC. Translated, it gives CAWSVPGARSLYGYTF.

This clonotype was seen repeatedly, ten times or more. The junction departs from the called germline gene at one end, perhaps through a read error. The chain couples TRBV28 to TRBJ2-4; TRBD2 matches 9 bases. Germline V gene sequence: CDR1 MDHEN, CDR2 SYDVKM. CDR3 length equals 14 residues. CDR3 coding DNA: TGTGCCAGCAGTTTAAGGCGGCGGGGGGGCATTAAGTACTTC. This encodes CASSLRRRGGIKYF.

Ten or more counts support this clonotype. CDR3 sequence (DNA): TGTGCCAGCAGCATAAGGGGACTAGCGGGTACCGGGGAGCTGTTTTTT. Amino acids: CASSIRGLAGTGELFF. The chain is built from TRBV11-1 and TRBJ2-2, with 12 bases matching TRBD2. The CDR3 consists of 16 residues. Germline CDR1 and CDR2: SGHAT and FQDESV (reference sequence). V dropped 5 bases and J dropped 5; count of bases not matched to a gene: 6. Complete variable domain (other parts from reference TRBV11-1 and TRBJ2-2): EAEVAQSPRYKITEKSQAVAFWCDPISGHATLYWYRQILGQGPELLVQFQDESVVDDSQLPKDRFSAERLKGVDSTLKIQPAELGDSAMYLCASSIRGLAGTGELFFGEGSRLTVL.

This clonotype was seen repeatedly, ten times or more. The chain couples TRBV6-4 to TRBJ2-3; the match to TRBD2 covers 9 bases. CDR3 length: 18 residues. The V and J ends lost 6 bases and 1 base, in that order; junction bases with no gene match: 14. Germline V gene data show CDR1 as MRHNA and CDR2 as SNTAGT. The CDR3: CASRRGIAGVLGTDTQYF. For the CDR3, the DNA is TGTGCCAGCAGACGTGGGATAGCGGGAGTTTTGGGCACAGATACGCAGTATTTT.

This clonotype has at least ten counts. The rearrangement joins TRBV18 to TRBJ2-4; tentatively, D is TRBD1 (6 bases). The V end was cut by 0 bases, the J end by 13 bases, with 13 bases between. The CDR3 sequence is 13 residues long. Looked up from germline, CDR1 is KGHSH and CDR2 is LQKENI. CDR3 residues: CASSPPIRGYQYF. CDR3 bases: TGTGCCAGCTCACCACCAATCAGGGGTTACCAGTACTTC.

As to this clonotype: A much more abundant neighbour one base away suggests this may be a read error. The chain uses TRBV20-1 and TRBJ2-2; TRBD1 matches 11 bases. This CDR3 region has 15 residues. Germline CDR1 reads DFQATT; CDR2 reads SNEGSKA (reference sequence). The CDR3 is CSAPDRGLDTGELLF. The CDR3 DNA follows: TGCAGTGCACCGGACAGGGGGCTGGACACCGGGGAGCTGTTGTTT.

This clonotype was counted ten times or more. The chain carries TRBV20-1 and TRBJ2-5; a weak D match, TRBD2 (6 bases). Trimming cost V 6 bases and J 3 bases, with 14 bases left between them. The germline gives CDR1 DFQATT, CDR2 SNEGSKA (reference sequence). This CDR3 comprises 13 residues. CDR3 DNA sequence: TGCAGTGCAGCGGGTGCGGGTGAAGAGACCCAGTACTTC. It codes for CSAAGAGEETQYF.

This clonotype has at least ten counts. The chain couples TRBV5-1 to TRBJ1-1; D may be TRBD1 (6 bases). The ends were cut back, 2 bases at V and 4 bases at J, with 15 bases in the middle. Germline V gene sequence: CDR1 SGHRS, CDR2 YFSETQ. There are 15 residues in the CDR3. The DNA for the CDR3 is TGCGCCAGCAGCTTAGGTCCGGGGGCGGTCACTGAAGCTTTCTTT. This codes for CASSLGPGAVTEAFF.

This clonotype was found many times. The chain has TRBV12-3 or TRBV12-4 and TRBJ1-5; D might be TRBD1 (6 bases). V lost 8 bases and J lost 1, with 18 bases in between. The CDR3 has 16 amino acids. As DNA, the CDR3 is TGTGCCAGCGGTCTGCGACAGGACACCAGCAATCAGCCCCAGCATTTT. Its translation is CASGLRQDTSNQPQHF.

There are many counts of this clonotype. V usage is TRBV27 and J usage is TRBJ1-2; D is perhaps TRBD1 (6 bases). The CDR3 covers 14 residues. V shed 2 bases and J shed 6 bases, with 13 bases lying between them. The germline gives CDR1 MNHEY, CDR2 SMNVEV (reference sequence). The CDR3 nucleotides read TGTGCCAGCAGTTTAAGGGGGGGCTTCAATGGCTACACCTTC. It yields the protein CASSLRGGFNGYTF.

This clonotype was observed many times. The rearrangement links TRBV30 to TRBJ2-7; D is undetermined. The V gene's germline CDR1 is GTSNPN and CDR2 SVGIG (reference sequence). The CDR3 contains 17 residues. V dropped 0 bases and J dropped 5 bases, with 23 bases sitting between them. The CDR3 here is CAWSVPWNPSRADEQYF. The CDR3 DNA is TGTGCCTGGAGTGTACCGTGGAACCCGAGTCGGGCCGACGAGCAGTACTTC.

The table lists this clonotype with a few counts. The chain uses TRBV12-5 and TRBJ1-5; D unresolved. The germline V gene encodes CDR1 LGHNT and CDR2 FRNRAP. V was shortened by 3 bases and J by 4 bases, with 4 bases between the two germline ends. This CDR3 contains 12 residues. The CDR3 DNA is TGTGCTAGTGGTTTCCCGAATCAGCCCCAGCATTTT. Protein product: CASGFPNQPQHF. The full variable domain, in which reference TRBV12-5 and TRBJ1-5 provide the parts outside the CDR3, is DARVTQTPRHKVTEMGQEVTMRCQPILGHNTVFWYRQTMMQGLELLAYFRNRAPLDDSGMPKDRFSAEMPDATLATLKIQPSEPRDSAVYFCASGFPNQPQHFGDGTRLSIL.

This clonotype was observed once. V gene TRBV7-2 combines with J gene TRBJ2-5; D is possibly TRBD2 (6 bases). Germline V gene sequence: CDR1 SGHTA, CDR2 FQGNSA. This CDR3 region has 14 residues. V lost 10 bases to trimming and J lost 7 bases, with 22 bases between them. DNA of the CDR3: TGTGCCATCCCCCTAAGCGGGCAGGGAGGGACCCAGTACTTC. This gives the protein CAIPLSGQGGTQYF.